The sequence of this TCR beta chain was determined in a study of blood T cell repertoires in COVID-19. This clone was picked up a small number of times. Trimming cost V 0 bases and J 2 bases; bases outside gene matches: 5. This CDR3 contains 16 residues. In germline, CDR1 is SGHRS, CDR2 YFSETQ. Source study methods: Amplification of reference gene primers was used by the study to estimate nucleated cell counts. The method was immunoSEQ multiplex PCR; TCRdb's version includes in-frame clones alone and lacks a portion of them. The V and J calls and clone size come from that table; D and trimming were worked out from the DNA. Of 60,000 to 65,000 clones listed, around 82% are singletons.

The chain links TRBV5-1 to TRBJ2-1; 7 nucleotides match TRBD2. Sequenced sample: peripheral blood. This clonotype was obtained from a man in his sixties with COVID-19, enrolled during active disease. CDR3 protein: CASSLEASGPYNEQFF. The CDR3 DNA reads as TGCGCCAGCAGCTTGGAAGCTAGCGGCCCCTACAATGAGCAGTTCTTC.